Listed here are 3 T cell receptor beta chains from one sample, sequenced in a study of human T cells and chemical hapten exposure. As for time point: patch test 3, about 24 weeks after DPC sensitization. Treatment of the sample: therapeutic diphenylcyclopropenone sensitization with weekly scalp DPC. TCRdb itself ran the RACE reads through MiXCR, one entry per CDR3 protein. The data show some 96,000 distinct CDR3 sequences, with 25% to 35% seen just once and 10% held by the top ten. The sequences come from whole blood, collected in connection with sensitization to the hapten diphenylcyclopropenone (DPC). Receptors were obtained from a middle-aged man with alopecia areata. Some clones in this sample may be carry-over from other donors' samples.

The gene calls are TRBV7-2 and TRBJ2-3; maybe TRBD2 (5 bases). V lost 1 base and J 0 bases, leaving 17 bases between the germline ends. Looked up from germline, CDR1 is SGHTA and CDR2 is FQGNSA. The length of the CDR3 is 18 residues. CDR3 nucleotides: TGTGCCAGCAGCTTAGAGGTCCTAGCCCTAACTAGCACAGATACGCAGTATTTT. Protein product: CASSLEVLALTSTDTQYF. The full variable domain, with the rest looked up from reference TRBV7-2 and TRBJ2-3, is GAGVSQSPSNKVTEKGKDVELRCDPISGHTALYWYRQSLGQGLEFLIYFQGNSAPDKSGLPSDRFSAERTGGSVSTLTIQRTQQEDSAVYLCASSLEVLALTSTDTQYFGPGTRLTVL.

This clonotype was counted only a few times. The V call is TRBV11-2, the J call TRBJ1-1; the D is unclear. Deletions cut 5 bases from V and 0 bases from J, with 7 bases between. CDR3 size: 13 residues. Germline V lookup: CDR1 SGHAT, CDR2 FQNNGV. The CDR3 region is CASSPALNTEAFF. The CDR3 DNA reads TGTGCCAGCAGCCCAGCCCTGAACACTGAAGCTTTCTTT.

This clonotype was counted between two and nine times. The CDR3 here is CASSSQGSGTDTQYF. CDR3 in DNA: TGTGCCAGCAGTTCGCAGGGTAGCGGCACAGATACGCAGTATTTT. This chain connects TRBV12-3 or TRBV12-4 to TRBJ2-3; D might be TRBD1 or TRBD2, each matching 5 bases. The CDR3 contains 15 residues. V was pared by 4 bases and J by 1 base, with 12 bases between.